The T cell receptor (beta chain) under discussion was sequenced for a study of identifying expanded T cells in peripheral blood (dated by TCRdb to the late 2010s). The study in broad terms: Technical replicates were generated by sequencing separate aliquots of the same genomic DNA pool, and four replicates were compared pairwise. Paper-wide results and their limitations: In all healthy donors, the variance in clone template counts between samples taken roughly 14 days apart rose significantly as total template count increased. The authors expected biological variance in healthy repertoires might increase further over much longer intervals such as months to years. The binomial model flagged approximately 1.3 differentially abundant clones between technical replicates but around 15 over around two weeks and roughly 19 over roughly 4 weeks. The beta-binomial model significantly reduced the number of clones called differentially abundant and the false-positive rate across all healthy-donor time intervals.

As for this clone: Its antigen remains undetermined. No base qualities exist here, and no much larger clone lies one base off it.

TCRbeta CDR3 regions were profiled by bias-controlled multiplex PCR amplification of genomic DNA with the immunoSEQ Assay. The study's processing was this. To quantify the absolute abundance of each unique TCRbeta CDR3 region, the sequences were collapsed and filtered. Differential abundance was assessed using a binomial (Fisher-equivalent) model and a beta-binomial model in which time-dependent variance fitted from healthy donors was added. Clones with fewer than 5 combined templates were removed, and differential abundance was called for clones with a Benjamini-Hochberg FDR below 0.01. Using the form v = (b*log(k)+a)^2, the beta-binomial variance was modeled as a function of the total template count across the two samples. TCRdb mirrors the immuneACCESS table, restricted to in-frame sequences. Some clones are absent from its copies; in checked studies, under half trace to an unresolved V gene, and the reason for the others is unknown. V and J calls and clone size are given by that table; D and trimming were obtained from the DNA. The sample has about 76,000 clones on record, almost 85% of them singletons. The top ten hold around 19% of the sample.

During the collection period, no infections or other immune events were recorded for the healthy donors. Blood repertoires from healthy donors were used as a training cohort for calibrating time-dependent variance in a beta-binomial model of differential abundance of T-cell clones. The training cohort comprised roughly ten healthy donors, 3 female and 7 male. Donor ages ranged from about 29 to 70 years, with an average of roughly 40 years. Whole blood from each healthy donor was obtained from a commercial supplier and was collected at three time points around 13 days apart. For immunosequencing, genomic DNA was extracted from unsorted whole blood. The TCR originated in a person between 18 and 75 years old in good health. Sequences were obtained from blood.

The nucleotides are TGTGCCTGGAGTGTCCCCCGACATCGCACCGGGGAGCTGTTTTTT. Its protein is CAWSVPRHRTGELFF. The sequence links TRBV30 to TRBJ2-2; no confident D gene assignment can be made. V loses 0 bases, J loses 4 bases, and the germline ends lie 12 bases apart. The germline V gene (reference sequence) specifies GTSNPN as CDR1 and SVGIG as CDR2. The CDR3 spans 15 residues, from the cysteine through the phenylalanine. The sequence is cut down to CDR3 DNA, 45 bases in frame from base 1.